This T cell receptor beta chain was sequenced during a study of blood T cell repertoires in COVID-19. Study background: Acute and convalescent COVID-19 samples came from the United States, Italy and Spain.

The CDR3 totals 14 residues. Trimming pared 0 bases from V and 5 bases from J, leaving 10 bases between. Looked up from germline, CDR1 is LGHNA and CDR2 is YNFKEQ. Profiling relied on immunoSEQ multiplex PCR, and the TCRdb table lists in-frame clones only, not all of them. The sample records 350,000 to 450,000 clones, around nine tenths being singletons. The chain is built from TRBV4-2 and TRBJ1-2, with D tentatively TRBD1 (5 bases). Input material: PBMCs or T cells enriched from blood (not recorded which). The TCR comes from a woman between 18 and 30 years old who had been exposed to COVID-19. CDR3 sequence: CASSQDRGEYGYTF. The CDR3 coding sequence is TGTGCCAGCAGCCAAGATCGGGGGGAATATGGCTACACCTTC.